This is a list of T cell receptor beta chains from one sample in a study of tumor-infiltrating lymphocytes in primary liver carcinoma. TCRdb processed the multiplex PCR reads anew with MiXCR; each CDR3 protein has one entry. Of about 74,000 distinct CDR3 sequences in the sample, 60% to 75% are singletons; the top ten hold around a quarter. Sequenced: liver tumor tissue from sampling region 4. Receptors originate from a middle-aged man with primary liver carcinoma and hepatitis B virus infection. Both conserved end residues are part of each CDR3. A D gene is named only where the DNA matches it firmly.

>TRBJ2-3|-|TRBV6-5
CASSYGQETDTQYF
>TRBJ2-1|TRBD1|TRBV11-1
CASGQGQEGEVDNEQFF
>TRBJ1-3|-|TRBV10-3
CAISGEGSGNTIYF
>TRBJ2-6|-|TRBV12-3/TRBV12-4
CASSLSSAWANVLTF
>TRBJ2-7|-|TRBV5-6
CASSLGSASSYDQYF
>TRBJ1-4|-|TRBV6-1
CVSTWERNEKLFF
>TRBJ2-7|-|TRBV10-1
CASSESGRYEQYF
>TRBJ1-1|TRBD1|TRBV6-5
CASSYARDRGPKAFF
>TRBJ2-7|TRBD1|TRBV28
CASSTTRDRVGPWYEQYF
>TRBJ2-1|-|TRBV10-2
CASSTGRAHNEQFF
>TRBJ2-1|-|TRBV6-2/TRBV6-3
CATSYASFNEQFF
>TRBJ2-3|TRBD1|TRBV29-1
CNVEPPGQGPDTKYF
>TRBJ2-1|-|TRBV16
CASSQLGWRFCNEQFF
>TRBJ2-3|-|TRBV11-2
CAISSQEGLLMNTQYF
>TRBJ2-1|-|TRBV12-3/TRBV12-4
CASNLWSLGRTNEQFF
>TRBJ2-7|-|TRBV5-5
CAGSLDIQVEQYF
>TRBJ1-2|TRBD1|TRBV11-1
CASSSGQYYGYTF
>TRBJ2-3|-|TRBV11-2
CVSGLGVGGLTDTQYF
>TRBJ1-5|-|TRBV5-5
CASSLDPHGSNQPQHF
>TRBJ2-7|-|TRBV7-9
CASSRAAGGTYEQYF
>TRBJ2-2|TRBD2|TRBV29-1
CNVLAGWPAAYTGKLFF
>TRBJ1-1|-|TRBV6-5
CASSSRGVGEAFF
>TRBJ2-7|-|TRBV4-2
CGSSQERVSYGQYF
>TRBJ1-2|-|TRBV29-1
CSVELQGAGYGYTF
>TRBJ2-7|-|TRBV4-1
CASSQASGSYEQYF
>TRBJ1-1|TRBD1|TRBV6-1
CPSSAFPGQGWAFF
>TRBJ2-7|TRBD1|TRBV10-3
CIISSGTGIYEQYF
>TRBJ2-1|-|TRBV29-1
CSVVGEISERFF
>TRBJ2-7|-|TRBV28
CAGSRTGTKPYEQYF
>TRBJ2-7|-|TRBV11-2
CANTNQRAGYEHYF
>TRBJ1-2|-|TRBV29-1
CSVLTGDYTF
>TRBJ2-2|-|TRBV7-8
CASISNTGGLFF
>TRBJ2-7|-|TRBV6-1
CASSTGLTAYEQYF
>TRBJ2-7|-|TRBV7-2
CASSPQTGSYEQYF
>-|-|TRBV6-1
CASSETTPDCNQPQYF
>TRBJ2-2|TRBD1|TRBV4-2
CASRTGAGGELFF
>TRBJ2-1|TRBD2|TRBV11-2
CASSSGLAGVRLEDCF
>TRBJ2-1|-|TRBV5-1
CASSWRESGNEQFF
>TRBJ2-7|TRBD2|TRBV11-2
CVSSLSVGLTGGGYEEYF
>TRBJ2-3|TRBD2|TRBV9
CASSPELASSTDTQYF
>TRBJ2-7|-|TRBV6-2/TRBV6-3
CASNTSRGNREQYF
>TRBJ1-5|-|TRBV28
CASRRGNQPQHF
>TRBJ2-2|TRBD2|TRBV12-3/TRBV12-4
CASSRNSGSRTGELFF
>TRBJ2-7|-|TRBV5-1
CTNTDLWAEQYF
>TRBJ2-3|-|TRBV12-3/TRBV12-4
CASRGRAETDTQYF
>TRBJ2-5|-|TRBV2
CAINDPRTQYQETQYF
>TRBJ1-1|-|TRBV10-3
CAISVQRAGAEAFF
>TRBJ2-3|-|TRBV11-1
CANPWRGHDMQYF
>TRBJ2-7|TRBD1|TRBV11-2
CAGSSRTGGANRHERYF
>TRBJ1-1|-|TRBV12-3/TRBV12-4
CDSSPGYSNTEAFF
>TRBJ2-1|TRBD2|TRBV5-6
CASSLERGISYNEQFF
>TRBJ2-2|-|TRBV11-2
CAISFFTSFGELFF